Shown below are 30 T cell receptor beta chains from a single sample sequenced in a study of blood T cell repertoires in COVID-19. The method was immunoSEQ multiplex PCR; TCRdb's version includes in-frame clones alone and lacks a portion of them. The data show some 250,000 clones, 83% seen once. The specimen sequenced was peripheral blood. These receptors all stem from a man in his forties with active or convalescent COVID-19.

The chain is built from TRBV29-1 and TRBJ2-3, with 7 bases lining up with TRBD1. Germline-derived CDR1 and CDR2 are SQVTM and ANQGSEA. The CDR3 runs to 17 residues. The V segment lost 3 bases and the J segment 2 bases; nucleotides outside the gene matches: 14. The CDR3 DNA sequence: TGCAGCGTTGAGGGTGTTAAGGGGGCCGACCTCACAGATACGCAGTATTTT. Translating it yields CSVEGVKGADLTDTQYF.

The chain links TRBV11-1 to TRBJ2-7; tentatively, D is TRBD1 (6 bases). The CDR3 runs 13 residues. CDR1 and CDR2 from the germline V gene are SGHAT and FQDESV (reference sequence). The V end lost 5 bases, the J end lost 5 bases, and 13 bases lay between the germline ends. CDR3 in DNA: TGTGCCAGCAGCCTAACAGGGAAGCACGAGCAGTACTTC. Its protein is CASSLTGKHEQYF. The full variable domain, its missing parts supplied by reference TRBV11-1 and TRBJ2-7, is EAEVAQSPRYKITEKSQAVAFWCDPISGHATLYWYRQILGQGPELLVQFQDESVVDDSQLPKDRFSAERLKGVDSTLKIQPAELGDSAMYLCASSLTGKHEQYFGPGTRLTVT.

This clone appeared a few times. The genes are TRBV6-6 and TRBJ2-1; TRBD2 aligns across 12 bases. The CDR3 is made up of 15 amino acids. CDR1 is MNHNY, CDR2 SVGAGI, per germline (reference sequence). The trim removed 7 bases at V and 4 bases at J, leaving 5 bases unmatched. DNA for the CDR3: TGTGCCAGCAACTCCGGGACTAGCGGGTACAATGAGCAGTTCTTC. Translated, it gives CASNSGTSGYNEQFF.

This rearrangement joins TRBV7-2 to TRBJ2-3, with D maybe TRBD1 (6 bases). Germline CDR1 SGHTA, CDR2 FQGNSA. V gave up 5 bases and J gave up 5 bases, with 14 bases separating them. This CDR3 contains 14 residues. The CDR3 nucleotides read TGTGCCAGCAGCCCTGGACAGTCCCAAGATACGCAGTATTTT. The encoded protein is CASSPGQSQDTQYF.

The chain is built from TRBV19 and TRBJ1-1; tentative D call: TRBD1 (6 bases). With 3 bases removed from V and 2 bases from J, the gap between germline ends came to 10 bases. CDR3 length equals 14 residues. In germline, CDR1 is LNHDA, CDR2 SQIVND (reference sequence). The CDR3 is CASSISGVNTEAFF. Here the CDR3 DNA reads TGTGCCAGTAGTATCTCAGGGGTTAACACTGAAGCTTTCTTT. Supplemented by reference TRBV19 and TRBJ1-1, the full variable domain reads DGGITQSPKYLFRKEGQNVTLSCEQNLNHDAMYWYRQDPGQGLRLIYYSQIVNDFQKGDIAEGYSVSREKKESFPLTVTSAQKNPTAFYLCASSISGVNTEAFFGQGTRLTVV.

CDR3 coding DNA: TGTGCCAGCTCACCAAGTGAGGGAAACACCATATATTTT. It codes for CASSPSEGNTIYF. The rearrangement links TRBV18 to TRBJ1-3; D is ambiguous. The V gene lost 2 bases and the J gene lost 4 bases, with 6 bases spanning the gap. This CDR3 has 13 amino acids. Germline values: CDR1 KGHSH, CDR2 LQKENI.

This clone was counted between two and nine times. Within the sample, other DNA sequences also encode this same CDR3. The chain links TRBV11-2 to TRBJ1-1, with 8 bases that match TRBD1. Germline V gene sequence: CDR1 SGHAT, CDR2 FQNNGV. The CDR3 has 14 amino acids. Trimming took 5 bases from V and 2 from J; bases not matched to a gene: 4. The CDR3 loop reads CASSPGQGNTEAFF. CDR3 bases: TGTGCCAGCAGCCCAGGACAGGGTAACACTGAAGCTTTCTTT.

This clone was observed once. This chain connects TRBV6-2 or TRBV6-3 to TRBJ1-5, with 8 bases lining up with TRBD1. This CDR3 has 15 residues. The junction had 7 bases not matched to a gene; V was cut back by 6 bases and J by 3 bases. Germline loops: CDR1 MNHEY, CDR2 SVGEGT. The CDR3 loop is CASSQGQAINQPQHF. The DNA for the CDR3 is TGTGCCAGCAGCCAGGGACAGGCGATCAATCAGCCCCAGCATTTT.

The rearrangement links TRBV19 to TRBJ1-2; 8 nucleotides match TRBD1. The junction had 6 bases not matched to a gene; V was cut back by 4 bases and J by 8 bases. The CDR3 is 13 amino acids. CDR1 LNHDA and CDR2 SQIVND come from the germline V gene (reference sequence). In DNA form, the CDR3 reads TGTGCCAGTAGTAGCGGACAGGGACGGGGCTACACCTTC. Residues: CASSSGQGRGYTF.

This clone has only one observation. V usage is TRBV2 and J usage is TRBJ2-1, with TRBD2 matching 8 bases. Trimming cost V 2 bases and J 7 bases; bases outside gene matches: 16. CDR1 is SNHLY, CDR2 FYNNEI, per germline. CDR3 length: 18 amino acids. The DNA of the CDR3 is TGTGCCAGCAGTGAATTTGGGAGCGGGGGCCCACTGGGTAATGAGCAGTTCTTC. Its translation is CASSEFGSGGPLGNEQFF.

CDR3 residues: CASSRTGKGNEQYF. The CDR3 nucleotides are TGTGCCAGCAGCCGGACAGGTAAAGGTAACGAGCAGTACTTC. The genes are TRBV14 and TRBJ2-7; 7 nucleotides match TRBD1. This CDR3 contains 14 residues. Germline CDR1 is SGHDN and CDR2 is FVKESK. With V trimmed by 4 bases and J by 5 bases, 8 bases remained unmatched.

The V gene is TRBV4-2, the J gene TRBJ1-5; TRBD1 matches at 10 bases. Germline lookup yields CDR1 LGHNA and CDR2 YNFKEQ. Germline trimming cut 0 bases from V and 5 bases from J; bases unmatched to any gene: 10. This CDR3 is 18 amino acids long. The CDR3 here is CASSQDISIGTGDQPQHF. CDR3 DNA: TGTGCCAGCAGCCAAGATATCTCTATTGGGACAGGGGATCAGCCCCAGCATTTT.

The rearrangement uses TRBV23-1 and TRBJ1-2, with D unresolved. TRBV23-1 is sorted into the ORF group, with uncertain function. The CDR3 totals 10 residues. V was cut by 2 bases and J by 8 bases, with 3 bases left in between. The chain's CDR3 is CASSQSGYTF. CDR3 nucleotide sequence: TGCGCCAGCAGTCAAAGCGGCTACACCTTC.

The V call is TRBV2, the J call TRBJ1-2; maybe TRBD1 (5 bases). Per the germline V gene, CDR1 is SNHLY and CDR2 is FYNNEI. V lost 6 bases, J lost 8 bases, and 16 bases lay in between. The CDR3 loop spans 13 amino acids. The CDR3 nucleotides are TGTGCCAGCAGGCGGGACGGGAGCCTCGGCTACACCTTC. This encodes CASRRDGSLGYTF.

V usage is TRBV15 and J usage is TRBJ1-3, with TRBD1 as a possible D gene (5 bases). The CDR3 extends over 19 amino acids. V dropped 1 base and J dropped 5 bases, with 24 bases sitting between them. Germline CDR1 is LNHNV and CDR2 is YYDKDF (reference sequence). In DNA form, the CDR3 reads TGTGCCACCAGCAGAGCGACTAGACACGGGGCCGGGGGGAGAAACACCATATATTTT. Translating gives CATSRATRHGAGGRNTIYF.

The V and J genes are TRBV12-3 or TRBV12-4 and TRBJ2-1, with D possibly matching TRBD1 (6 bases). The CDR3 spans 13 residues. Between the trimmed V and J ends, which lost 2 bases and 6 bases, there was a span of 8 bases. CDR3 in DNA: TGTGCCAGCAGTTTAATAGGGGGCAATGAGCAGTTCTTC. Protein: CASSLIGGNEQFF.

This clone was recorded only once. The V gene is TRBV6-2 or TRBV6-3, the J gene TRBJ1-1; 7 bases line up with TRBD1. The CDR3 extends over 14 amino acids. Germline V gene lookup returns CDR1 MNHEY and CDR2 SVGEGT. V lost 2 bases, J lost 6 bases, and 6 bases stayed unmatched. DNA of the CDR3: TGTGCCAGCAGTTACCCCAACAGGGGTGCTGAAGCTTTCTTT. It translates to CASSYPNRGAEAFF.

This chain links TRBV10-2 with TRBJ2-3; D is uncertain. The CDR3 covers 12 residues. Germline V CDR1 and CDR2: WSHSY, SAAADI. V gave up 10 bases and J gave up 0 bases, with 8 bases separating them. The CDR3 bases are TGCGCCACAGGATTGAGCACAGATACGCAGTATTTT. Translating gives CATGLSTDTQYF.

CDR3 bases: TGTGCCAGCTCACCGGGACTAGCGGGAGGCGATGAGCAGTTCTTC. Amino acids: CASSPGLAGGDEQFF. The V call is TRBV18, the J call TRBJ2-1; TRBD2 matches at 15 bases. With V trimmed by 3 bases and J by 8 bases, 2 bases remained unmatched. Germline CDR1 and CDR2: KGHSH and LQKENI. The CDR3 covers 15 residues.

This sequence joins TRBV28 and TRBJ1-6, with TRBD1 matching 8 bases. The CDR3 sequence is 16 residues long. J lost 7 bases, V lost 5 bases, and 10 bases had no gene match. Germline CDR1 reads MDHEN; CDR2 reads SYDVKM. CDR3 bases: TGTGCCAGCAGTACCTCTGGGACAGGTACAAATTCACCCCTCCACTTT. Its translation is CASSTSGTGTNSPLHF.

The V and J genes are TRBV2 and TRBJ2-2, with TRBD1 matching over 9 bases. Per germline, CDR1 SNHLY and CDR2 FYNNEI. There are 13 residues in the CDR3. Trimming took 10 bases from V and 6 from J; bases not matched to a gene: 6. The CDR3: CATRGQGAGELFF. The CDR3 nucleotides read TGTGCCACCAGGGGACAGGGTGCCGGGGAGCTGTTTTTT.

The chain carries TRBV11-3 and TRBJ1-2; 7 nucleotides match TRBD1. Germline V lookup: CDR1 SGHNT, CDR2 YENEEA. The CDR3 runs 15 residues. Trimming took 5 bases from V and 2 from J; bases not matched to a gene: 8. In DNA form, the CDR3 reads TGTGCCAGCAGCCTTAGAGGGACAGCGAACTATGGCTACACCTTC. Protein sequence: CASSLRGTANYGYTF.

The chain uses TRBV19 and TRBJ2-3, with TRBD2 identical over 8 bases. The CDR3 sequence is 15 residues long. Germline-derived CDR1 and CDR2 are LNHDA and SQIVND (reference sequence). With V trimmed by 5 bases and J by 4 bases, 8 bases remained unmatched. The CDR3, as DNA: TGTGCCAGTAGTGATAGCGGGGCTGAGCCAGATACGCAGTATTTT. It translates to CASSDSGAEPDTQYF.

V is TRBV7-2 and J is TRBJ1-5; perhaps TRBD1 as D (6 bases). Germline V gene lookup returns CDR1 SGHTA and CDR2 FQGNSA. The CDR3 runs to 15 residues. Trimming stripped 1 base from V and 6 bases from J, with 13 bases between. The CDR3 spells CASSLEQGGAQPQHF. The CDR3 nucleotides read TGTGCCAGCAGCTTAGAGCAAGGGGGAGCTCAGCCCCAGCATTTT.

In DNA, the CDR3 is TGTGCCAGCAGTTCTACGCAGGGAAGCAACTATGGCTACACCTTC. This encodes CASSSTQGSNYGYTF. The chain has TRBV28 and TRBJ1-2; maybe TRBD1 (5 bases). Trimming took off 4 bases at V and 2 bases at J, with 14 bases between the two ends. The length of the CDR3 is 15 residues. The germline CDR1 and CDR2 sequences are MDHEN and SYDVKM.

The rearrangement uses TRBV9 and TRBJ2-1, with D possibly being TRBD2 (6 bases). The CDR3 contains 15 residues. V lost 3 bases and J lost 0, with 10 bases in between. Germline values: CDR1 SGDLS, CDR2 YYNGEE. The CDR3 loop is CASSAHGSSYNEQFF. The CDR3 nucleotides are TGTGCCAGCAGCGCACACGGGAGCTCCTACAATGAGCAGTTCTTC.

This clone was recorded a few times. The V call is TRBV11-2, the J call TRBJ1-1, with D perhaps matching TRBD1 (6 bases). V was pared by 10 bases and J by 10 bases, with 16 bases between. This CDR3 spans 11 amino acids. The germline CDR1 and CDR2 sequences are SGHAT and FQNNGV. This CDR3 reads CATRLRGRAFF. CDR3 in DNA: TGTGCCACCAGACTCAGGGGAAGAGCTTTCTTT.

The V and J genes are TRBV6-5 and TRBJ1-4, with D possibly matching TRBD1 (5 bases). Trimming removed 1 base at V and 7 bases at J, with 13 bases between. The CDR3 is 15 residues long. Germline CDR1 and CDR2: MNHEY and SVGAGI. CDR3 nucleotide sequence: TGTGCCAGCAGTTACTGGGGCAGGGAAGGTGAAAAACTGTTTTTT. Translating gives CASSYWGREGEKLFF.

J is TRBJ1-1 and V is TRBV11-2; 9 nucleotides agree with TRBD1. Per the germline V gene, CDR1 is SGHAT and CDR2 is FQNNGV. Trimming took 5 bases from V and 4 from J; bases not matched to a gene: 8. This CDR3 region has 15 residues. Written as DNA, the CDR3 is TGTGCCAGCAGCGACTACAGGGGGCAGGGCACTGAAGCTTTCTTT. Its translation is CASSDYRGQGTEAFF.

This clone was seen only once. The chain joins TRBV5-8 to TRBJ1-4; the D is unclear. There are 15 residues in the CDR3. V was shortened by 3 bases and J by 8 bases, with 17 bases between the two germline ends. Per the germline V gene, CDR1 is SGHTS and CDR2 is YDEGEE. CDR3: CASSWEGNLGEKLFF. For the CDR3, the DNA is TGTGCCAGCAGCTGGGAGGGAAACCTAGGGGAAAAACTGTTTTTT.